These T cell receptor beta chains were read from a single sample in a study of memory CD4+ T cells and cytomegalovirus serostatus. Using immunoSEQ multiplex PCR, the repertoire was profiled, and TCRdb retains in-frame clones only, with some absent. The sample has under 45,000 clones, 60% to 85% seen once; the top ten hold approximately 0.54%. Sequencing used memory CD4+ T cells from blood. These receptor sequences come from an adult in good health and CMV-seronegative. Both conserved end residues are part of each CDR3. A D gene is named only where the DNA matches it firmly. Some rows have no size entry. The others give once, few or many, or a class for an expanded clone.

>.|TRBV11-2|TRBD2|TRBJ2-1
TGTGCCAGCAGCCCCGGGGGGTCCTACAATGAGCAGTTCTTC
CASSPGGSYNEQFF
>few|TRBV30|.|TRBJ1-2
TGTGCCTGGAGTGAAAGCAGGGTTCCCCACTTC
CAWSESRVPHF
>.|TRBV19|TRBD1|TRBJ2-4
TGTGCCACCGGGGACAGGGGGTATCGGATTCAGTACTTC
CATGDRGYRIQYF
>.|TRBV19|.|TRBJ1-5
TGTGCCAGTAAAAATAGTTTCGGGGGGTTCAATCAGCCCCAGCATTTT
CASKNSFGGFNQPQHF
>.|TRBV2|.|TRBJ1-2
TGTGCCAGCAGTGAAAACCCAGGGGTAGCCTATGGCTACACCTTC
CASSENPGVAYGYTF
>.|TRBV5-6|.|TRBJ1-2
TGTGCCAGCAGCTTTGGAAACAGGCCCTATGGCTACACCTTC
CASSFGNRPYGYTF
>.|TRBV30|.|TRBJ2-1
TGTGCCTGGAGTCGATACAGGGACGATGAGCAGTTCTTC
CAWSRYRDDEQFF
>.|TRBV2|.|TRBJ1-6
TGTGCCAGCAGTGTCCATTCACCCCTCCACTTT
CASSVHSPLHF
>once|TRBV7-3|.|TRBJ2-7
TGTGCCAGCAGCTTCCGAAGACTAGTCGCTCTCTACGAGCAGTACTTC
CASSFRRLVALYEQYF
>.|TRBV7-2|TRBD2|TRBJ2-5
TGTGCCAGCAGCTCGCCACTAGCGGGGCAAGAGACCCAGTACTTC
CASSSPLAGQETQYF
>.|TRBV19|TRBD2|TRBJ2-1
TGTGCCAGTAGACTACTAGCGGGGGGTTACAATGAGCAGTTCTTC
CASRLLAGGYNEQFF
>.|TRBV7-3|.|TRBJ1-5
TGTGCCAGCAGCTTAGGCTTAAATCAGCCCCAGCATTTT
CASSLGLNQPQHF
>.|TRBV27|TRBD2|TRBJ2-3
TGTGCCAGCAGAAGTAGCGGGGGTAAAGATACGCAGTATTTT
CASRSSGGKDTQYF
>.|TRBV7-9|.|TRBJ1-2
TGTGCCAGCAGCTTTAGACAGACGGATGGCTACACCTTC
CASSFRQTDGYTF
>.|TRBV6-5|TRBD1|TRBJ1-1
TGTGCCAGCACCCTTTATGGGACAGCTGACACTGAAGCTTTCTTT
CASTLYGTADTEAFF
>once|TRBV12-5|TRBD1|TRBJ2-2
TGTGCTAGTGGTTTGGGAGGGGGCCCCACCGGGGAGCTGTTTTTT
CASGLGGGPTGELFF
>few|TRBV14|.|TRBJ1-1
TGTGCCAGCAGCCAGAGGGCCCTAGGGCTAGTGAACACTGAAGCTTTCTTT
CASSQRALGLVNTEAFF
>.|TRBV27|TRBD1|TRBJ1-1
TGTGCCAGCAGTTTAGCCACAACAGGGGGATCTGAAGCTTTCTTT
CASSLATTGGSEAFF
>.|TRBV2|.|TRBJ2-7
TGTGCCAGCAGTGGGTGGGGGGTTTCCCTAACCTACGAGCAGTACTTC
CASSGWGVSLTYEQYF
>.|TRBV18|.|TRBJ2-7
TGTGCCAGCTCACCGCTGAGCGCGAGCTCCTACGAGCAGTACTTC
CASSPLSASSYEQYF
>.|TRBV13|.|TRBJ1-6
TGTGCCAGCAGCTTAGGTAATTCACCCCTCCACTTT
CASSLGNSPLHF
>once|TRBV7-9|.|TRBJ1-1
TGTGCCAGCAGCTTAGACAGGAACACTGAAGCTTTCTTT
CASSLDRNTEAFF
>.|TRBV7-8|.|TRBJ2-4
TGTGCCAGCAGCCCGGACCGCGGCGAGGACATTCAGTACTTC
CASSPDRGEDIQYF
>few|TRBV6-1|.|TRBJ1-1
TGTGCCAGCAGTGACGGCAGAAACACTGAAGCTTTCTTT
CASSDGRNTEAFF
>once|TRBV5-1|.|TRBJ1-5
TGCGCCAGCAGCTCTACCGGAGGAACTCAGCCCCAGCATTTT
CASSSTGGTQPQHF
>.|TRBV7-2|TRBD1|TRBJ2-7
TGTGCCAGCAGGTTATCCGGGACAGGGAACTACGAGCAGTACTTC
CASRLSGTGNYEQYF
>.|TRBV5-1|.|TRBJ2-3
TGCGCCAGCAGCTTGGGGAGAACAGATACGCAGTATTTT
CASSLGRTDTQYF
>.|TRBV6-6|TRBD2|TRBJ2-1
TGTGCCAGCAGTTATTCTAGCGGGGGAAACAATGAGCAGTTCTTC
CASSYSSGGNNEQFF
>.|TRBV5-4|.|TRBJ2-1
TGTGCCAGCAGCTACAGGAGCTCCTACAATGAGCAGTTCTTC
CASSYRSSYNEQFF
>.|TRBV7-2|.|TRBJ2-7
TGTGCCAGCAGCTTGGCTAGGCGCGAGCAGTACTTC
CASSLARREQYF
>.|TRBV5-1|.|TRBJ2-7
TGCGCCAGCAGCTTGTGGGGAAAGTACGAGCAGTACTTC
CASSLWGKYEQYF
>.|TRBV7-9|.|TRBJ1-2
TGTGCCAGCAGCTTTAGGCAGGCGGGACTATATGGCTACACCTTC
CASSFRQAGLYGYTF
>few|TRBV14|.|TRBJ1-5
TGTGCCAGCAGCCCAGCCGGTGGGCCCCAGCATTTT
CASSPAGGPQHF
>.|TRBV19|TRBD1|TRBJ2-2
TGTGCCAGTTCAGGGGGCCGGGTCGGGGAGCTGTTTTTT
CASSGGRVGELFF
>.|TRBV5-4|.|TRBJ2-5
TGTGCCAGCAGCTTGGGTAGGGCCCCGACCCAGTACTTC
CASSLGRAPTQYF
>.|TRBV5-1|.|TRBJ1-5
TGCGCCACCCCAGGGGAAATTAATAGCAATCAGCCCCAGCATTTT
CATPGEINSNQPQHF
>.|TRBV5-4|.|TRBJ1-4
TGTGCCAGCAGCTTGAACTCTAATAATGAAAAACTGTTTTTT
CASSLNSNNEKLFF
>.|TRBV28|TRBD2|TRBJ2-7
TGTGCCAGCACACTAGCGGGGGGGACCTACGAGCAGTACTTC
CASTLAGGTYEQYF
>few|TRBV15|.|TRBJ1-2
TGTGCCACCAGCAGAGGGGTCGACTATGGCTACACCTTC
CATSRGVDYGYTF
>.|TRBV5-4|.|TRBJ2-1
TGTGCCAGCAGCTTGGCCTTAGGGGGGGCCTCCTACAATGAGCAGTTCTTC
CASSLALGGASYNEQFF
>.|TRBV6-6|TRBD1|TRBJ2-2
TGTGCCAGCAGTCCGCACAGGGGCCGGACCGGGGAGCTGTTTTTT
CASSPHRGRTGELFF
>.|TRBV5-4|TRBD1|TRBJ1-2
TGTGCCAGCAGACGGGACAGTGGCTATGGCTACACCTTC
CASRRDSGYGYTF
>few|TRBV2|.|TRBJ1-1
TGTGCCAGCACGCGGGGATGGAACACTGAAGCTTTCTTT
CASTRGWNTEAFF
>.|TRBV4-2|.|TRBJ1-2
TGTGCCAGCAGCACAATGACGGCAAACTATGGCTACACCTTC
CASSTMTANYGYTF
>.|TRBV5-1|TRBD1|TRBJ2-1
TGCGCCAGCAGGTCGGGACAGGTTTACAATGAGCAGTTCTTC
CASRSGQVYNEQFF
>once|TRBV5-6|.|TRBJ1-2
TGTGCCAGCAGCCCACGGACTGGGTATGGCTACACCTTC
CASSPRTGYGYTF
>.|TRBV14|.|TRBJ2-1
TGTGCCAGCAGCCAAAGGAATGAGCAGTTCTTC
CASSQRNEQFF
>.|TRBV19|.|TRBJ1-5
TGTGCCAGTAGTACCTCACGGGATCAGCCCCAGCATTTT
CASSTSRDQPQHF
>.|TRBV18|.|TRBJ1-2
TGTGCCAGCTCACCACCTGCAGGGAACTATGGCTACACCTTC
CASSPPAGNYGYTF
>.|TRBV19|TRBD1|TRBJ1-5
TGTGCCAGTAGTATGGGACAGATAATGGGGGCCCAGCATTTT
CASSMGQIMGAQHF
>few|TRBV10-2|.|TRBJ1-1
TGCGCCAGCAGGGTCTCCCAGGGAACGAACACTGAAGCTTTCTTT
CASRVSQGTNTEAFF
>.|TRBV30|.|TRBJ2-7
TGTGCCTGGAGTATCGCAGGCGGGGACGAGCAGTACTTC
CAWSIAGGDEQYF
>.|TRBV29-1|TRBD1|TRBJ2-3
TGCAGCGTTGGCCCGGACAGGGGGCCAAATACGCAGTATTTT
CSVGPDRGPNTQYF
>.|TRBV4-1|.|TRBJ2-2
TGCGCCAGCAGCCAGCCAGGGTTCACCGGGGAGCTGTTTTTT
CASSQPGFTGELFF
>.|TRBV11-3|.|TRBJ2-7
TGTGCCAGCAGCCCCGGGTCCACTTCCTACGAGCAGTACTTC
CASSPGSTSYEQYF
>few|TRBV28|TRBD2|TRBJ2-2
TGTGCCAGCAGTTGGCCAGGGAGGGACGGGGAGCTGTTTTTT
CASSWPGRDGELFF
>.|TRBV7-6|.|TRBJ2-1
TGTGCCAGCAGCTTAGACCGGAACAATGAGCAGTTCTTC
CASSLDRNNEQFF
>.|TRBV6-5|.|TRBJ1-2
TGTGCCGGCACCCTACAGAGCAACTATGGCTACACCTTC
CAGTLQSNYGYTF
>.|TRBV5-1|TRBD2|TRBJ2-2
TGCGCCAGCAGCACCGGACTAGGGGCCCGGGAGCTGTTTTTT
CASSTGLGARELFF